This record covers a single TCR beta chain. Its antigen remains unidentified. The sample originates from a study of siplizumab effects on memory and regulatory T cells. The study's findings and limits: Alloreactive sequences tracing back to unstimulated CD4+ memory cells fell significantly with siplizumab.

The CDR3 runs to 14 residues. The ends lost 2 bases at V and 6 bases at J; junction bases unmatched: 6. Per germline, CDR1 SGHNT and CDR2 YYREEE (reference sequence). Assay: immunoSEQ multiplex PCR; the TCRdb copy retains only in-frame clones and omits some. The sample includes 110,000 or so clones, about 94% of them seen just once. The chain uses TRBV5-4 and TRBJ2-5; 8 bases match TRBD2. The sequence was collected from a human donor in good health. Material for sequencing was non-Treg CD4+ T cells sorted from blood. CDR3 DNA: TGTGCCAGCAGCTTCGAGGGCGGGGGGAAGACCCAGTACTTC. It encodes CASSFEGGGKTQYF.